This is a list of T cell receptor beta chains from one sample in a study of cytomegalovirus exposure and HLA in healthy donors. Clones were sequenced by immunoSEQ multiplex PCR, and TCRdb holds only the in-frame ones, with some missing. The table has 200,000 to 250,000 clones, about 80% seen once. Sample: PBMCs. All receptors come from a woman aged 60-70 years in good health and CMV-seropositive. Both conserved end residues are part of each CDR3. A D gene is named only where the DNA matches it firmly. Clone size is not always given. Where it is, it says once, few, many or a class for expanded clones.

j_call: TRBJ1-1; clone_size: few; d_call: NA; v_call: TRBV7-3; cdr3_aa: CASSVDGIAEAFF; cdr3_nt: TGTGCCAGCAGTGTCGACGGGATCGCTGAAGCTTTCTTT
j_call: TRBJ1-5; clone_size: NA; d_call: TRBD1; v_call: TRBV18; cdr3_aa: CASSYRGQPQHF; cdr3_nt: TGTGCCAGCTCATACAGGGGACAGCCCCAGCATTTT
j_call: TRBJ2-3; clone_size: NA; d_call: NA; v_call: TRBV2; cdr3_aa: CASSGQGYSTDTQYF; cdr3_nt: TGTGCCAGCAGTGGGCAGGGTTATAGCACAGATACGCAGTATTTT
j_call: TRBJ1-2; clone_size: NA; d_call: NA; v_call: TRBV21-1; cdr3_aa: CASSLQDREDDYGYTF; cdr3_nt: TGTGCCAGCAGCCTACAGGACAGGGAGGACGACTATGGCTACACCTTC
j_call: TRBJ1-1; clone_size: NA; d_call: NA; v_call: TRBV11-3; cdr3_aa: CASSLGGGVGNTEAFF; cdr3_nt: TGTGCCAGCAGCCTGGGGGGGGGAGTTGGGAACACTGAAGCTTTCTTT
j_call: TRBJ2-5; clone_size: NA; d_call: NA; v_call: TRBV9; cdr3_aa: CASSVVGGPETQYF; cdr3_nt: TGTGCCAGCAGCGTAGTCGGGGGGCCGGAGACCCAGTACTTC
j_call: TRBJ2-7; clone_size: NA; d_call: TRBD1; v_call: TRBV18; cdr3_aa: CASSRQGNTYEQYF; cdr3_nt: TGTGCCAGCTCACGACAGGGGAATACCTACGAGCAGTACTTC
j_call: TRBJ2-1; clone_size: once; d_call: NA; v_call: TRBV7-8; cdr3_aa: CASSLAPLARNEQFF; cdr3_nt: TGTGCCAGCAGCTTAGCGCCGCTAGCAAGAAATGAGCAGTTCTTC
j_call: TRBJ1-1; clone_size: NA; d_call: NA; v_call: TRBV7-8; cdr3_aa: CASSLHQGLGTEAFF; cdr3_nt: TGTGCCAGCAGCTTACACCAGGGATTGGGCACTGAAGCTTTCTTT
j_call: TRBJ1-1; clone_size: NA; d_call: NA; v_call: TRBV7-6; cdr3_aa: CASSPGQNTEAFF; cdr3_nt: TGTGCCAGCAGCCCGGGACAGAACACTGAAGCTTTCTTT
j_call: TRBJ2-5; clone_size: NA; d_call: TRBD1; v_call: TRBV28; cdr3_aa: CASTPRGTGYIETQYF; cdr3_nt: TGTGCCAGCACCCCCCGGGGGACAGGGTATATTGAGACCCAGTACTTC
j_call: TRBJ2-7; clone_size: NA; d_call: NA; v_call: TRBV25-1; cdr3_aa: CASSEGRGYEQYF; cdr3_nt: TGTGCCAGCAGTGAAGGCAGGGGCTACGAGCAGTACTTC
j_call: TRBJ1-2; clone_size: few; d_call: NA; v_call: TRBV5-4; cdr3_aa: CASRPQVNYGYTF; cdr3_nt: TGTGCCAGCAGACCGCAGGTCAACTATGGCTACACCTTC
j_call: TRBJ2-7; clone_size: NA; d_call: NA; v_call: TRBV5-4; cdr3_aa: CASSFFRGSAYEQYF; cdr3_nt: TGTGCCAGCAGCTTTTTTCGGGGTTCGGCCTACGAGCAGTACTTC
j_call: TRBJ2-6; clone_size: NA; d_call: NA; v_call: TRBV5-1; cdr3_aa: CASSVTGSPGSGANVLTF; cdr3_nt: TGCGCCAGCAGCGTAACAGGTTCCCCCGGCTCTGGGGCCAACGTCCTGACTTTC
j_call: TRBJ1-2; clone_size: NA; d_call: NA; v_call: TRBV5-1; cdr3_aa: CASSLAAGGYGYTF; cdr3_nt: TGCGCCAGCAGCTTGGCCGCGGGAGGCTATGGCTACACCTTC
j_call: TRBJ2-7; clone_size: NA; d_call: TRBD1; v_call: TRBV27; cdr3_aa: CASSSTLGQNYEQYF; cdr3_nt: TGTGCCAGCAGTTCGACCTTGGGACAGAACTACGAGCAGTACTTC
j_call: TRBJ2-2; clone_size: NA; d_call: TRBD1; v_call: TRBV6-1; cdr3_aa: CACPLRDRDTGELFF; cdr3_nt: TGTGCCTGCCCCCTTCGGGACAGGGACACCGGGGAGCTGTTTTTT
j_call: TRBJ2-1; clone_size: NA; d_call: NA; v_call: TRBV7-9; cdr3_aa: CASSPAGSPRLGPNEQFF; cdr3_nt: TGTGCCAGCAGCCCTGCGGGGAGTCCGAGACTAGGACCGAATGAGCAGTTCTTC
j_call: TRBJ1-2; clone_size: few; d_call: TRBD1; v_call: TRBV6-5; cdr3_aa: CASTSDRGRGYTF; cdr3_nt: TGTGCCAGCACCTCGGACAGGGGAAGGGGCTACACCTTC
j_call: TRBJ2-7; clone_size: NA; d_call: TRBD1; v_call: TRBV7-3; cdr3_aa: CASSPGTGGEQYF; cdr3_nt: TGTGCCAGCAGCCCCGGGACAGGGGGCGAACAGTACTTC
j_call: TRBJ2-3; clone_size: many; d_call: TRBD2; v_call: TRBV6-4; cdr3_aa: CASASGSTDTQYF; cdr3_nt: TGTGCCAGCGCTAGCGGGTCAACAGATACGCAGTATTTT
j_call: TRBJ1-4; clone_size: NA; d_call: TRBD1; v_call: TRBV19; cdr3_aa: CATDPGQEYEKLFF; cdr3_nt: TGTGCCACAGATCCGGGACAGGAATATGAAAAACTGTTTTTT
j_call: TRBJ2-7; clone_size: NA; d_call: TRBD2; v_call: TRBV9; cdr3_aa: CASSVAAGAGQNEQYF; cdr3_nt: TGTGCCAGCAGCGTAGCAGCGGGAGCCGGGCAGAACGAGCAGTACTTC
j_call: TRBJ2-7; clone_size: NA; d_call: NA; v_call: TRBV6-5; cdr3_aa: CASTRQPGRYEQYF; cdr3_nt: TGTGCCAGCACAAGACAACCTGGGAGGTACGAGCAGTACTTC
j_call: TRBJ1-1; clone_size: NA; d_call: NA; v_call: TRBV2; cdr3_aa: CASNFRTEAFF; cdr3_nt: TGTGCCAGCAATTTCAGGACTGAAGCTTTCTTT
j_call: TRBJ2-5; clone_size: once; d_call: TRBD1; v_call: TRBV2; cdr3_aa: CASRDRETQYF; cdr3_nt: TGTGCCAGCCGGGACAGAGAGACCCAGTACTTC
j_call: TRBJ1-5; clone_size: NA; d_call: NA; v_call: TRBV6-1; cdr3_aa: CASSERGYSNQPQHF; cdr3_nt: TGTGCCAGCAGTGAAAGGGGATATAGCAATCAGCCCCAGCATTTT
j_call: TRBJ2-5; clone_size: NA; d_call: NA; v_call: TRBV13; cdr3_aa: CASSLREKETQYF; cdr3_nt: TGTGCCAGCAGCTTAAGGGAGAAAGAGACCCAGTACTTC
j_call: TRBJ2-1; clone_size: NA; d_call: NA; v_call: TRBV25-1; cdr3_aa: CASSESTYEQFF; cdr3_nt: TGTGCCAGCAGTGAATCTACTTATGAGCAGTTCTTC
j_call: TRBJ1-1; clone_size: NA; d_call: NA; v_call: TRBV7-6; cdr3_aa: CASSLADMNTEAFF; cdr3_nt: TGTGCCAGCAGCTTAGCAGACATGAACACTGAAGCTTTCTTT
j_call: TRBJ1-3; clone_size: NA; d_call: TRBD1; v_call: TRBV7-9; cdr3_aa: CASSPRTGVRSNTIYF; cdr3_nt: TGTGCCAGCAGCCCACGGACAGGGGTCCGTTCGAACACCATATATTTT
j_call: TRBJ2-2; clone_size: few; d_call: TRBD2; v_call: TRBV11-2; cdr3_aa: CASSLGLAGPVSTGELFF; cdr3_nt: TGTGCCAGCAGCTTAGGACTAGCGGGACCAGTAAGCACCGGGGAGCTGTTTTTT
j_call: TRBJ1-3; clone_size: NA; d_call: TRBD1; v_call: TRBV7-9; cdr3_aa: CASSQGTGSGNTIYF; cdr3_nt: TGTGCCAGCAGCCAAGGGACAGGGTCTGGAAACACCATATATTTT
j_call: TRBJ1-5; clone_size: few; d_call: NA; v_call: TRBV5-1; cdr3_aa: CASRTDSNQPQHF; cdr3_nt: TGCGCCAGCAGGACAGATAGCAATCAGCCCCAGCATTTT
j_call: TRBJ2-3; clone_size: NA; d_call: NA; v_call: TRBV7-2; cdr3_aa: CASSSRVSTDTQYF; cdr3_nt: TGTGCCAGCAGCTCTCGGGTTAGCACAGATACGCAGTATTTT
j_call: TRBJ1-1; clone_size: NA; d_call: NA; v_call: TRBV5-1; cdr3_aa: CASSIDRFMNTEAFF; cdr3_nt: TGCGCCAGCAGCATAGACAGGTTCATGAACACTGAAGCTTTCTTT
j_call: TRBJ2-3; clone_size: NA; d_call: TRBD2; v_call: TRBV5-1; cdr3_aa: CASKAGGGTDTQYF; cdr3_nt: TGCGCCAGCAAAGCGGGAGGGGGTACAGATACGCAGTATTTT
j_call: TRBJ1-2; clone_size: NA; d_call: NA; v_call: TRBV5-1; cdr3_aa: CASYAGESQRVGGYTF; cdr3_nt: TGCGCCAGCTACGCAGGGGAGAGTCAGAGGGTAGGCGGCTACACCTTC
j_call: TRBJ2-7; clone_size: NA; d_call: TRBD2; v_call: TRBV18; cdr3_aa: CASSPGLAGGSRDEQYF; cdr3_nt: TGTGCCAGCTCGCCGGGACTAGCGGGAGGTTCCAGGGACGAGCAGTACTTC
j_call: TRBJ2-4; clone_size: NA; d_call: NA; v_call: TRBV19; cdr3_aa: CASTPVGGYIQYF; cdr3_nt: TGTGCCAGTACCCCAGTTGGGGGGTACATTCAGTACTTC
j_call: TRBJ2-1; clone_size: NA; d_call: NA; v_call: TRBV4-1; cdr3_aa: CASSQWGEQFF; cdr3_nt: TGCGCCAGCAGCCAATGGGGCGAGCAGTTCTTC